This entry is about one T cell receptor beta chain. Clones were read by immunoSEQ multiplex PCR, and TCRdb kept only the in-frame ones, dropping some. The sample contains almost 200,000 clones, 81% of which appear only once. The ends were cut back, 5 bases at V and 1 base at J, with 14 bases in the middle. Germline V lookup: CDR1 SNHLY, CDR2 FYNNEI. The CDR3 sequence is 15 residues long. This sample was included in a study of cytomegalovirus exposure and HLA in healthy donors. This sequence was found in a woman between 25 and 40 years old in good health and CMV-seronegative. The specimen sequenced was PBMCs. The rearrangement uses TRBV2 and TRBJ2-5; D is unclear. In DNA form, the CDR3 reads TGTGCCAGCAGTTCTTCACACGACTTCCAAGAGACCCAGTACTTC. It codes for CASSSSHDFQETQYF.